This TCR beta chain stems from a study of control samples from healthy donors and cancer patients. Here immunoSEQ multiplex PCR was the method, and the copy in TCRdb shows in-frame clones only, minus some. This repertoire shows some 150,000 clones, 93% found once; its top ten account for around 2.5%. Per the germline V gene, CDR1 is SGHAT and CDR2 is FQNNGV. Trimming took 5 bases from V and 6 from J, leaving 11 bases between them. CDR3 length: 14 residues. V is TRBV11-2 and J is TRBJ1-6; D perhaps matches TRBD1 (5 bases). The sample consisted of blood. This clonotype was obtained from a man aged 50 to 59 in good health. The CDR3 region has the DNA TGTGCCAGCAGCGTCCGGGACGTTAATTCACCCCTCCACTTT. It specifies CASSVRDVNSPLHF.